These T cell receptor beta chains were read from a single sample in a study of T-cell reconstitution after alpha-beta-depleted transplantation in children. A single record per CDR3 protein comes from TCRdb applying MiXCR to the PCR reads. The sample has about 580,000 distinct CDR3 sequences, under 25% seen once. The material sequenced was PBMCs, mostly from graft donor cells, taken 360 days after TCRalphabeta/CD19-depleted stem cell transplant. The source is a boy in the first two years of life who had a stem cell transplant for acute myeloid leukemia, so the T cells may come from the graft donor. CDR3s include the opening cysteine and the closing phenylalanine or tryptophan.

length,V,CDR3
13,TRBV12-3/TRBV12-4,CASSSTGGEKLFF
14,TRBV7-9,CASSFGTLTDTQYF
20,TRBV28,CASSPTRLSLSGGPTKTQYF
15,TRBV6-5,CASSSPPPGLYGYTF
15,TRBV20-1,CSARMVVSGWDEQFF
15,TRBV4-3,CASSQDLTLTGELFF
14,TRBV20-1,CSASRLGARETQYF
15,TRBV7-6,CASSLVIGLNTEAFF
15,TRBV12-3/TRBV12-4,CASSLSRGGAETQYF
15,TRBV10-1,CASRPSGGGYNEQFF
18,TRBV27,CASSLSTGQATSTDTQYF
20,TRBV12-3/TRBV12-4,CASSLGLTTGLERTTDTQYF
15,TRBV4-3,CASSQSRLAMPEQFF
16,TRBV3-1,CASSQEGTTQGQTQYF
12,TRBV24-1,CATSDAGTVQFF
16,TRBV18,CASSPLDGRSGNTIYF
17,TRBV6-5,CASSYSFPAGSGNTIYF
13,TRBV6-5,CASSGQGDWPQHF
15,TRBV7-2,CASSMTSGGANEQFF
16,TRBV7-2,CASSYRTYPSGNTIYF
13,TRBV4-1,CASSHAGPTEAFF
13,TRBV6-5,CASSYSRVNEQFF
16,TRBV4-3,CASSQGSGTGGGELFF
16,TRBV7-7,CASSLGRTYGTDTQYF
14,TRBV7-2,CASSLGGRGWEQFF
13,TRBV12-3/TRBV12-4,CASSLAEGGIQHF
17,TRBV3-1,CASSPDWSGSSYNEQFF
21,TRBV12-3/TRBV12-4,CASSLRFRGGLLMPGTDTQYF
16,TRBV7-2,CASSLETGTSSYEQYF
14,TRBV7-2,CASSLGQVNQPQHF
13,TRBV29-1,CSARKQVATEAFF
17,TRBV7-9,CASSPRAGGTDWGEQFF